The 21 T cell receptor beta chains presented below share a single source sample, sequenced in a study of blood T cells in healthy people across ages. With a J-beta primer mix and a sample-barcoded 5' primer, a second PCR ran about 7 to 12 cycles. MiXCR was run by TCRdb on the 5' RACE reads, yielding one entry per CDR3 protein. The sample comprises about 1.1 million distinct CDR3 sequences, under 40% of which are singletons, and roughly 14% rests with the top ten. Material for sequencing was blood. These receptors originate from a young man in good health.

J is TRBJ2-3 and V is TRBV12-3 or TRBV12-4; 8 nucleotides line up with TRBD2. V dropped 7 bases and J dropped 8; count of bases not matched to a gene: 11. CDR3 length: 14 amino acids. DNA of the CDR3: TGTGCCAGCACGATTTCGGGGGGGCAAGTTACGCAGTATTTT. It specifies CASTISGGQVTQYF.

The gene calls are TRBV5-4 and TRBJ2-5; 7 bases align to TRBD2. The DNA end is a closer match to TRBJ2-1, so the J assignment may be wrong. CDR3 length: 14 amino acids. Germline CDR1 and CDR2: SGHNT and YYREEE (reference sequence). In nucleotides, the CDR3 is TGTGCCAGCAGCTTGGAGGGACTACAAGAGACCCAGTTCTTC. Translating it yields CASSLEGLQETQFF.

The sample holds a few counts of this clonotype. V and J are TRBV20-1 and TRBJ1-4, with D possibly matching TRBD1 (6 bases). Trimming took 6 bases from V and 8 from J, leaving 13 bases between them. There are 12 residues in the CDR3. Germline V gene data show CDR1 as DFQATT and CDR2 as SNEGSKA (reference sequence). The CDR3 DNA sequence: TGCAGTGCAGGGGGGTTACGAGAAAAACTGTTTTTT. Its protein is CSAGGLREKLFF.

This clonotype was recorded a few times. The V call is TRBV20-1, the J call TRBJ2-7; 9 bases fit TRBD1. V gave up 3 bases and J gave up 2 bases; unmatched junction bases: 8. CDR1 and CDR2 (germline): DFQATT, SNEGSKA (reference sequence). The CDR3 sequence is 15 residues long. CDR3 amino acids: CSASPMGQGTYEQYF. CDR3 DNA sequence: TGCAGTGCTAGTCCCATGGGACAGGGAACCTACGAGCAGTACTTC.

V and J are TRBV3-1 and TRBJ2-1; the D is unclear. The CDR3 loop spans 13 amino acids. CDR1 is LGHDT, CDR2 YNNKEL, per germline (reference sequence). The ends were cut back, 4 bases at V and 7 bases at J, with 11 bases in the middle. This CDR3 is CASSRFLGNEQFF. The CDR3 DNA reads TGTGCCAGCAGCCGATTTCTGGGAAATGAGCAGTTCTTC.

The rearrangement uses TRBV13 and TRBJ2-5, with D tentatively TRBD1 (6 bases). CDR3 size: 12 residues. From germline, CDR1 is PRHDT and CDR2 FYEKMQ (reference sequence). V was pared by 7 bases and J by 1 base, with 7 bases between. The CDR3 is CASTRGQETQYF. The CDR3, as DNA: TGTGCCAGCACCAGGGGCCAAGAGACCCAGTACTTC.

This clonotype was seen many times. CDR3 coding DNA: TGTGCCAGCAGTGGGACACAGAACACTGAAGCTTTCTTT. Amino acids: CASSGTQNTEAFF. The chain couples TRBV12-3 or TRBV12-4 to TRBJ1-1, with a tentative D call TRBD1 (6 bases). CDR3 length: 13 residues. Trimming stripped 5 bases from V and 1 base from J, with 8 bases between.

The rearrangement joins TRBV20-1 to TRBJ2-3; D remains unclear. The germline CDR1 and CDR2 sequences are DFQATT and SNEGSKA (reference sequence). V was shortened by 6 bases and J by 1 base, with 8 bases between the two germline ends. The CDR3 spans 12 residues. The CDR3 protein is CSATMGTDTQYF. The CDR3 coding sequence is TGCAGTGCAACGATGGGCACAGATACGCAGTATTTT.

The chain carries TRBV9 and TRBJ1-1, with D perhaps matching TRBD1 (6 bases). Trimming removed 2 bases from V and 1 base from J, with 15 bases in between. Per the germline V gene, CDR1 is SGDLS and CDR2 is YYNGEE. The CDR3 spans 16 residues. CDR3 in DNA: TGTGCCAGCAGCGTCCTACAGGGTGCGGGGAACACTGAAGCTTTCTTT. The encoded protein is CASSVLQGAGNTEAFF.

The genes are TRBV20-1 and TRBJ1-2, with unresolved D. In germline, CDR1 is DFQATT, CDR2 SNEGSKA (reference sequence). The CDR3 consists of 11 residues. V lost 0 bases and J lost 7, with 6 bases in between. The CDR3 sequence is CSAREAGGYTF. The CDR3 bases are TGCAGTGCTAGAGAGGCCGGTGGCTACACCTTC.

This clonotype was picked up a small number of times. The chain joins TRBV3-1 to TRBJ1-2, with unresolved D. There are 14 residues in the CDR3. V was trimmed by 0 bases and J by 8 bases, leaving 13 bases between them. Germline loops: CDR1 LGHDT, CDR2 YNNKEL (reference sequence). The CDR3 sequence is CASSQDVGLGGYTF. The CDR3 DNA is TGTGCCAGCAGCCAAGATGTTGGGTTAGGAGGCTACACCTTC.

There are a few counts of this clonotype. The chain links TRBV7-3 to TRBJ1-2; possible D gene TRBD1, 6 bases. The germline V gene encodes CDR1 SGHTA and CDR2 FQGTGA. The CDR3 has 15 amino acids. V lost 1 base, J lost 2 bases, and 11 bases lay in between. Written as DNA, the CDR3 is TGTGCCAGCAGCTTAAAAGCAGGGGAAAACTATGGCTACACCTTC. As protein: CASSLKAGENYGYTF.

The genes are TRBV19 and TRBJ1-5; D is unresolved. This CDR3 has 12 residues. Germline V lookup: CDR1 LNHDA, CDR2 SQIVND (reference sequence). V was trimmed by 3 bases and J by 7 bases, leaving 7 bases between them. CDR3 DNA: TGTGCCAGTAGTATGTTCCGGCAGCCCCAGCATTTT. Translated: CASSMFRQPQHF. Based on the CDR3 plus reference TRBV19 and TRBJ1-5, the full variable domain is DGGITQSPKYLFRKEGQNVTLSCEQNLNHDAMYWYRQDPGQGLRLIYYSQIVNDFQKGDIAEGYSVSREKKESFPLTVTSAQKNPTAFYLCASSMFRQPQHFGDGTRLSIL.

This clonotype was seen a handful of times. V is TRBV28 and J is TRBJ1-4; 8 bases are shared with TRBD1. The germline V gene encodes CDR1 MDHEN and CDR2 SYDVKM. J was trimmed by 6 bases and V by 5 bases; bases with no gene match: 8. This CDR3 has 15 residues. The CDR3 is CASSTQDRDYEKLFF. As DNA, the CDR3 is TGTGCCAGCAGTACCCAGGACAGGGATTATGAAAAACTGTTTTTT.

The rearrangement joins TRBV9 to TRBJ1-2; D is perhaps TRBD1 (5 bases). Looked up from germline, CDR1 is SGDLS and CDR2 is YYNGEE. V was shortened by 0 bases and J by 3 bases, with 9 bases between the two germline ends. The CDR3 consists of 14 residues. CDR3 nucleotides: TGTGCCAGCAGCGTAGACCGGGACCACTATGGCTACACCTTC. Protein sequence: CASSVDRDHYGYTF.

The chain uses TRBV20-1 and TRBJ1-2; 7 bases line up with TRBD1. V lost 6 bases, J lost 0 bases, and 10 bases stayed unmatched. Germline CDR1 DFQATT, CDR2 SNEGSKA (reference sequence). The CDR3 is made up of 15 amino acids. This CDR3 is CSARDSALANYGYTF. For the CDR3, the DNA is TGCAGTGCAAGGGACAGCGCCCTAGCTAACTATGGCTACACCTTC.

This chain connects TRBV6-2 or TRBV6-3 to TRBJ1-1; D not resolved. CDR3 length: 14 residues. V gave up 7 bases and J gave up 1 base, with 13 bases separating them. Germline assignment: CDR1 MNHEY and CDR2 SVGEGT. CDR3 DNA: TGTGCCAGCACCCTAAGGTCGGGGAACACTGAAGCTTTCTTT. It yields the protein CASTLRSGNTEAFF.

This rearrangement joins TRBV7-3 to TRBJ2-2; perhaps TRBD2 as D (5 bases). The CDR3 is made up of 18 amino acids. CDR1 SGHTA and CDR2 FQGTGA come from the germline V gene. V shed 1 base and J shed 4 bases, with 19 bases lying between them. The CDR3 DNA reads as TGTGCCAGCAGCTTAAAAAATTGGGGAGAGAGATCCACCGGGGAGCTGTTTTTT. Its translation: CASSLKNWGERSTGELFF.

This clonotype has only a few counts. The rearrangement joins TRBV12-3 or TRBV12-4 to TRBJ1-2; possibly TRBD1 for D (6 bases). V shed 6 bases and J shed 8 bases, with 25 bases lying between them. The CDR3 runs 16 residues. DNA for the CDR3: TGTGCCAGCAGATCAATTTCGGCCTCAGGGGCTAGCGGCTACACCTTC. Translating it yields CASRSISASGASGYTF.

With respect to this clonotype: A read error may produce the germline difference seen at one junction end. V is TRBV9 and J is TRBJ2-3, with D possibly TRBD1 on 7 matching bases. The CDR3 runs to 19 residues. Looked up from germline, CDR1 is SGDLS and CDR2 is YYNGEE. The CDR3 nucleotides are TGTGCCAGCAGCGTAGAAGGCGGTGCAGGGGGACTTAGCACAGGTACGCAGTATTTT. Translating it yields CASSVEGGAGGLSTGTQYF.

The chain uses TRBV4-3 and TRBJ1-6; no definite D call. Trimming removed 2 bases at V and 6 bases at J, with 14 bases between. From germline, CDR1 is LGHNA and CDR2 YSLEER. CDR3 length: 16 residues. CDR3 in amino acids: CASSQSSGKLNSPLHF. The CDR3 DNA follows: TGCGCCAGCAGCCAATCATCCGGGAAACTTAATTCACCCCTCCACTTT.